This paragraph reports one T cell receptor (beta chain). Its matching antigen is unknown. The germline V gene encodes CDR1 KGHSH and CDR2 LQKENI. This CDR3 has 16 residues. Unmatched junction bases numbered 4, after V lost 2 bases and J lost 0 bases. This sample was taken from a study of PD-1 blockade in mismatch repair-deficient tumors. The overall study: Enrolled about 2012-2016, patients had progressing, pretreated mismatch repair-deficient cancers of 12 types. Study-level results: Rapid post-treatment expansion, then contraction, generally preceding radiologic response, marked tumor-resident clones.

TCRdb's copy holds only in-frame clones and misses some; the assay was immunoSEQ multiplex PCR. The profile shows around 40,000 clones, 70% to 80% of them singletons. Mismatch repair deficiency was confirmed in all patients, by PCR or immunohistochemistry. TCR sequencing covered a few patients who responded to pembrolizumab. The TCR comes from an adult with mismatch repair-deficient cancer. Source: peripheral blood, taken 4 weeks after starting pembrolizumab. The J gene is TRBJ1-3, the V gene TRBV18; 7 bases map to TRBD1. CDR3 sequence (DNA): TGTGCCAGCTCACCAGCGACAGGGAACTCTGGAAACACCATATATTTT. Translated, it gives CASSPATGNSGNTIYF.